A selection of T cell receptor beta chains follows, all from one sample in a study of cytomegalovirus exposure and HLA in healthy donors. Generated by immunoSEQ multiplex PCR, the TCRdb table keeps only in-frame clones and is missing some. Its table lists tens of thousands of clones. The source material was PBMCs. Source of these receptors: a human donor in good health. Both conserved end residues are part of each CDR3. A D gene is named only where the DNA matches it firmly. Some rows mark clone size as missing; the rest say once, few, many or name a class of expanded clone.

CDR3: CASSLDRAGNQPQHF
DNA: TGTGCCAGCAGCTTGGACAGGGCGGGCAATCAGCCCCAGCATTTT
J: TRBJ1-5
V: TRBV7-6
D: TRBD1
size: -

CDR3: CAWSPGDHTEAFF
DNA: TGTGCCTGGAGTCCGGGAGATCACACTGAAGCTTTCTTT
J: TRBJ1-1
V: TRBV30
D: -
size: -

CDR3: CASSVGTSDYEQYF
DNA: TGTGCCAGCAGCGTGGGGACTAGCGACTACGAGCAGTACTTC
J: TRBJ2-7
V: TRBV9
D: TRBD2
size: -

CDR3: CASSLQGIGGTEAFF
DNA: TGTGCCAGCTCCTTACAGGGGATTGGGGGTACTGAAGCTTTCTTT
J: TRBJ1-1
V: TRBV7-9
D: TRBD1
size: -

CDR3: CASSLRSVPGQETQYF
DNA: TGTGCCAGCAGCTTAAGATCTGTACCCGGCCAAGAGACCCAGTACTTC
J: TRBJ2-5
V: TRBV7-9
D: -
size: -

CDR3: CASSLGLLLEAFF
DNA: TGTGCCAGCAGCTTGGGACTCTTGCTTGAAGCTTTCTTT
J: TRBJ1-1
V: TRBV5-6
D: -
size: -

CDR3: CASSPTGTGVDGYTF
DNA: TGTGCCAGCAGCCCTACCGGGACAGGGGTAGATGGCTACACCTTC
J: TRBJ1-2
V: TRBV7-9
D: TRBD1
size: -

CDR3: CATSRDLGRGGGTEAFF
DNA: TGTGCCACCAGCAGAGATCTAGGGAGGGGAGGTGGCACTGAAGCTTTCTTT
J: TRBJ1-1
V: TRBV15
D: -
size: -

CDR3: CASSPGHLQETQYF
DNA: TGTGCCAGCAGTCCGGGACACCTCCAAGAGACCCAGTACTTC
J: TRBJ2-5
V: TRBV6-1
D: -
size: -

CDR3: CASSQDKGKYTEAFF
DNA: TGCGCCAGCAGCCAAGATAAGGGGAAATACACTGAAGCTTTCTTT
J: TRBJ1-1
V: TRBV4-1
D: -
size: -

CDR3: CASSAGQGQRGYTF
DNA: TGTGCCAGCAGCGCGGGACAGGGGCAGCGTGGCTACACCTTC
J: TRBJ1-2
V: TRBV6-1
D: TRBD1
size: -

CDR3: CASSVSGDPNTGELFF
DNA: TGTGCCAGCAGCGTTAGCGGGGACCCGAACACCGGGGAGCTGTTTTTT
J: TRBJ2-2
V: TRBV9
D: TRBD2
size: -

CDR3: CASSLPGQWGTEAFF
DNA: TGTGCCAGCAGTTTACCTGGACAGTGGGGGACTGAAGCTTTCTTT
J: TRBJ1-1
V: TRBV28
D: -
size: -

CDR3: CASSFSSRNTEAFF
DNA: TGTGCCAGCAGCTTCTCCAGTCGGAACACTGAAGCTTTCTTT
J: TRBJ1-1
V: TRBV7-3
D: -
size: -

CDR3: CAWSVDSYGYTF
DNA: TGTGCCTGGAGTGTGGACAGTTATGGCTACACCTTC
J: TRBJ1-2
V: TRBV30
D: -
size: -

CDR3: CAGGEGPGYGYTF
DNA: TGTGCCGGGGGCGAGGGGCCAGGCTATGGCTACACCTTC
J: TRBJ1-2
V: TRBV5-4
D: -
size: -

CDR3: CASSLGGVTGEQYF
DNA: TGCGCCAGCAGCTTGGGGGGGGTTACGGGTGAGCAGTACTTC
J: TRBJ2-7
V: TRBV5-1
D: -
size: -

CDR3: CASSLAISTGDTEAFF
DNA: TGCGCCAGCAGCTTGGCGATCTCGACAGGGGACACTGAAGCTTTCTTT
J: TRBJ1-1
V: TRBV5-1
D: TRBD1
size: -

CDR3: CASSYFPFGYTF
DNA: TGTGCCAGCAGTTACTTCCCATTTGGCTACACCTTC
J: TRBJ1-2
V: TRBV6-5
D: -
size: -

CDR3: CASRSGQQRDTQYF
DNA: TGTGCCAGTAGGTCAGGACAGCAACGAGATACGCAGTATTTT
J: TRBJ2-3
V: TRBV19
D: -
size: -

CDR3: CASSLLGLSNTEAFF
DNA: TGTGCCAGCAGCTTACTGGGGCTATCGAACACTGAAGCTTTCTTT
J: TRBJ1-1
V: TRBV7-2
D: -
size: -

CDR3: CASSGKGLTKQYF
DNA: TGTGCCAGCAGCGGGAAAGGACTTACGAAGCAGTACTTC
J: TRBJ2-7
V: TRBV6-5
D: -
size: -

CDR3: CASSLTELNTEAFF
DNA: TGTGCCAGCAGCTTGACGGAGCTGAACACTGAAGCTTTCTTT
J: TRBJ1-1
V: TRBV5-4
D: -
size: medium-sized

CDR3: CASSVAVVPYNSPLHF
DNA: TGTGCCAGCAGCGTAGCTGTTGTACCATATAATTCACCCCTACACTTT
J: TRBJ1-6
V: TRBV9
D: -
size: -

CDR3: CAWSGRGAEKLFF
DNA: TGTGCCTGGAGTGGGCGGGGGGCGGAAAAACTGTTTTTT
J: TRBJ1-4
V: TRBV30
D: -
size: -

CDR3: CASSSPGQRFGYTF
DNA: TGTGCCAGCAGTTCCCCGGGACAGAGATTTGGCTACACCTTC
J: TRBJ1-2
V: TRBV27
D: TRBD1
size: -

CDR3: CSALAGGLISRDEQFF
DNA: TGCAGCGCTTTAGCGGGGGGGCTGATATCTAGGGATGAGCAGTTCTTC
J: TRBJ2-1
V: TRBV29-1
D: TRBD2
size: -

CDR3: CASSLGPEAFF
DNA: TGTGCCAGCAGTTTGGGGCCAGAAGCTTTCTTT
J: TRBJ1-1
V: TRBV28
D: -
size: -

CDR3: CASSPMLGGSYNEQFF
DNA: TGTGCCAGCAGCCCTATGTTAGGGGGTTCCTACAATGAGCAGTTCTTC
J: TRBJ2-1
V: TRBV7-8
D: -
size: -

CDR3: CASSPPIQETQYF
DNA: TGTGCCAGCAGCCCCCCTATCCAAGAGACCCAGTACTTC
J: TRBJ2-5
V: TRBV9
D: -
size: -

CDR3: CASSFYALGQNTEAFF
DNA: TGTGCCAGCAGCTTCTATGCACTGGGCCAGAACACTGAAGCTTTCTTT
J: TRBJ1-1
V: TRBV7-8
D: -
size: -

CDR3: CASSLAGRGQDQPQHF
DNA: TGCGCCAGCAGCTTGGCTGGCAGGGGGCAAGATCAGCCCCAGCATTTT
J: TRBJ1-5
V: TRBV5-1
D: TRBD1
size: -

CDR3: CASRAQGGTEAFF
DNA: TGCGCCAGCAGAGCCCAGGGGGGCACTGAAGCTTTCTTT
J: TRBJ1-1
V: TRBV5-1
D: TRBD1
size: -

CDR3: CASSLQGMPFF
DNA: TGTGCCAGTAGTTTGCAGGGGATGCCTTTCTTT
J: TRBJ1-1
V: TRBV19
D: -
size: -

CDR3: CASSVGGHVNEKLFF
DNA: TGTGCCAGCAGCGTAGGGGGACATGTTAATGAAAAACTGTTTTTT
J: TRBJ1-4
V: TRBV9
D: -
size: -

CDR3: CSVHQPPGQDGGYTF
DNA: TGCAGCGTCCACCAGCCTCCGGGACAGGATGGTGGCTACACCTTC
J: TRBJ1-2
V: TRBV29-1
D: TRBD1
size: -

CDR3: CAWSPLSYEQYF
DNA: TGTGCCTGGAGTCCCCTCTCCTACGAGCAGTACTTC
J: TRBJ2-7
V: TRBV30
D: -
size: -

CDR3: CASSLAGDYGYTF
DNA: TGTGCCAGCAGCTTAGCAGGGGACTATGGCTACACCTTC
J: TRBJ1-2
V: TRBV5-6
D: -
size: -

CDR3: CASSLTGPNYGYTF
DNA: TGTGCCAGCAGTCTGACAGGGCCCAACTATGGCTACACCTTC
J: TRBJ1-2
V: TRBV6-5
D: TRBD1
size: -

CDR3: CSARLPYGYTF
DNA: TGCAGTGCTAGACTCCCGTATGGCTACACCTTC
J: TRBJ1-2
V: TRBV20-1
D: -
size: -

CDR3: CASSGGGSYNEQFF
DNA: TGTGCCAGCAGCGGGGGGGGCTCCTACAATGAGCAGTTCTTC
J: TRBJ2-1
V: TRBV7-8
D: TRBD2
size: -